These 30 T cell receptor beta chains were all obtained from the same sample, sequenced in a study of T cell responses to AZD1222 COVID-19 vaccine (dated by TCRdb to 2020 to 2022). The time point label for this specimen denotes: baseline before first vaccination. Library construction relied on the immunoSEQ multiplex PCR assay. TCRdb re-hosts the immuneACCESS table, in-frame sequences only. Its copies lack some clones; in the studies checked, an unresolved V gene accounts for under half of them, and the cause for the rest is not known. Across this sample there are roughly 120,000 clones, with 85% to 90% seen only once. The top ten constitute 7.5% to 9.5% of the sample. The source material was peripheral blood, sampled on day 0 of AZD1222 vaccination. The receptors come from an adult in good health.

The CDR3 region is CASSWDRNTEAFF. CDR3 in DNA: TGTGCCAGCAGCTGGGACAGAAACACTGAAGCTTTCTTT. V gene TRBV7-3 combines with J gene TRBJ1-1; 7 bases are a match to TRBD1. V shed 4 bases and J 2 bases; nucleotides not matched to a gene: 1. Germline-derived CDR1 and CDR2 are SGHTA and FQGTGA. This CDR3 spans 13 amino acids.

The gene calls are TRBV9 and TRBJ1-2; the D is unclear. Germline-derived CDR1 and CDR2 are SGDLS and YYNGEE. V dropped 3 bases and J dropped 6 bases, with 15 bases sitting between them. The CDR3 is made up of 14 amino acids. The CDR3 DNA sequence: TGTGCCAGCAGCGCCATAACCGGCCAGGATGGCTACACCTTC. The encoded protein is CASSAITGQDGYTF. Full variable domain (missing parts from reference TRBV9 and TRBJ1-2): DSGVTQTPKHLITATGQRVTLRCSPRSGDLSVYWYQQSLDQGLQFLIQYYNGEERAKGNILERFSAQQFPDLHSELNLSSLELGDSALYFCASSAITGQDGYTFGSGTRLTVV.

The chain combines TRBV27 with TRBJ2-1; D possibly corresponds to TRBD1 (5 bases). The CDR3 is 13 residues long. V gave up 8 bases and J gave up 2 bases, with 10 bases separating them. From germline, CDR1 is MNHEY and CDR2 SMNVEV (reference sequence). In DNA, the CDR3 is TGTGCCAGCCAAAGGGGAACCTACAATGAGCAGTTCTTC. As protein: CASQRGTYNEQFF.

The V gene is TRBV5-6, the J gene TRBJ1-5; 11 bases line up with TRBD1. Per the germline V gene, CDR1 is SGHDT and CDR2 is YYEEEE. The CDR3 spans 15 residues. V lost 4 bases and J lost 4; bases outside the gene matches: 4. Written as DNA, the CDR3 is TGTGCCAGCAGCGTCCGGGACAGGGGGAATCAGCCCCAGCATTTT. Residues: CASSVRDRGNQPQHF.

The chain employs TRBV29-1 and TRBJ1-2, with 7 bases that match TRBD1. From germline, CDR1 is SQVTM and CDR2 ANQGSEA. This CDR3 contains 15 residues. After removal of 7 bases from V and 3 bases from J, the junction contained 14 bases not matched to a gene. CDR3 sequence (DNA): TGCAGCGGGAGGGTGGTGACAGGGAGGGACTATGGCTACACCTTC. Its protein is CSGRVVTGRDYGYTF.

This clone appeared once. The genes are TRBV24-1 and TRBJ2-5; 8 bases are a match to TRBD1. This CDR3 is 14 amino acids long. V lost 8 bases and J lost 2; bases outside the gene matches: 6. CDR1 is KGHDR and CDR2 is SFDVKD in the germline V gene. CDR3 region: CATTGTGIQETQYF. CDR3 sequence (DNA): TGTGCCACCACCGGGACAGGCATTCAAGAGACCCAGTACTTC.

CDR3 coding DNA: TGTGCCAGTCACGGGGCAGGGGTCAACACCGGGGAGCTGTTTTTT. It translates to CASHGAGVNTGELFF. V and J are TRBV6-5 and TRBJ2-2; tentatively, D is TRBD1 (6 bases). V was clipped by 9 bases and J by 2 bases, with 16 bases between them. The germline CDR1 and CDR2 sequences are MNHEY and SVGAGI. The CDR3 length is 15 residues.

This chain connects TRBV7-9 to TRBJ2-3, with D possibly matching TRBD1 (5 bases). V was trimmed by 7 bases and J by 3 bases, leaving 14 bases between them. CDR3 length equals 14 residues. From germline, CDR1 is SEHNR and CDR2 FQNEAQ (reference sequence). CDR3 protein: CASNRPVGTDTQYF. The CDR3 coding sequence is TGTGCCAGCAACAGGCCCGTCGGTACAGATACGCAGTATTTT.

The genes are TRBV11-1 and TRBJ1-5; possible D gene TRBD1, 5 bases. This CDR3 region has 13 residues. CDR1 is SGHAT and CDR2 is FQDESV in the germline V gene (reference sequence). The ends were cut back, 8 bases at V and 4 bases at J, with 12 bases in the middle. CDR3 residues: CASRGGVNQPQHF. The CDR3 bases are TGTGCCAGCCGGGGAGGGGTGAATCAGCCCCAGCATTTT.

The chain recombines TRBV5-5 with TRBJ1-2; 8 bases line up with TRBD1. Germline lookup yields CDR1 SGHKS and CDR2 YYEKEE (reference sequence). V shed 2 bases, J shed 1 base, and the junction held 7 bases outside the gene matches. The CDR3 loop spans 16 amino acids. The CDR3 region is CASSFGTGKLNYGYTF. In DNA form, the CDR3 reads TGTGCCAGCAGCTTTGGGACAGGAAAACTTAACTATGGCTACACCTTC.

The chain joins TRBV12-5 to TRBJ2-3, with 11 bases that match TRBD2. This CDR3 region has 18 residues. Germline-derived CDR1 and CDR2 are LGHNT and FRNRAP. The ends lost 6 bases at V and 4 bases at J; junction bases unmatched: 15. CDR3 sequence: CASGRTSGGSGGADTQYF. As DNA, the CDR3 is TGTGCTAGTGGCCGAACTAGCGGGGGTTCAGGAGGGGCAGATACGCAGTATTTT.

This chain connects TRBV7-2 to TRBJ2-7; perhaps D is TRBD1 or TRBD2 (6 bases each). V dropped 1 base and J dropped 12 bases, with 13 bases sitting between them. Looked up from germline, CDR1 is SGHTA and CDR2 is FQGNSA. The CDR3 length is 12 residues. Here the CDR3 DNA reads TGTGCCAGCAGCTTAGGGGGGGCCGTTTGGTACTTC. It encodes CASSLGGAVWYF.

The CDR3, as DNA: TGTGCCAGCAGCCCGAGAGGGGCCTTTGGGTATGGCTACACCTTC. Translating it yields CASSPRGAFGYGYTF. The chain employs TRBV7-2 and TRBJ1-2, with D tentatively TRBD1 (5 bases). Per the germline V gene, CDR1 is SGHTA and CDR2 is FQGNSA. The CDR3 is 15 residues long. The V end lost 5 bases, the J end lost 5 bases, and 18 bases lay between the germline ends. The variable domain in full, with the rest retrieved from reference TRBV7-2 and TRBJ1-2, is GAGVSQSPSNKVTEKGKDVELRCDPISGHTALYWYRQSLGQGLEFLIYFQGNSAPDKSGLPSDRFSAERTGGSVSTLTIQRTQQEDSAVYLCASSPRGAFGYGYTFGSGTRLTVV.

This chain uses TRBV5-1 with TRBJ2-7; 12 bases are shared with TRBD1. The CDR3 spans 15 residues. V was pared by 2 bases and J by 4 bases, with 4 bases of the junction left unmatched. CDR1 and CDR2 from the germline V gene are SGHRS and YFSETQ. CDR3 in amino acids: CASSLGTGGWYEQYF. In DNA form, the CDR3 reads TGCGCCAGCAGCTTAGGGACAGGGGGCTGGTACGAGCAGTACTTC.

This chain connects TRBV30 to TRBJ2-3; D is perhaps TRBD2 (6 bases). The V end was cut by 0 bases, the J end by 3 bases, with 13 bases between. This CDR3 region has 15 residues. Germline V lookup: CDR1 GTSNPN, CDR2 SVGIG (reference sequence). For the CDR3, the DNA is TGTGCCTGGAGTGTGAGTGGAGGGAATACAGATACGCAGTATTTT. Translating gives CAWSVSGGNTDTQYF.

As regards this clone: Different DNA sequences within this sample yield the same CDR3. In DNA, the CDR3 is TGCGCCAGCAGCTTGGGAGGTAGCGGGAGGTACGAGCAGTACTTC. It yields the protein CASSLGGSGRYEQYF. The chain joins TRBV5-1 to TRBJ2-7, with TRBD2 identical over 10 bases. Germline V gene lookup returns CDR1 SGHRS and CDR2 YFSETQ. V was pared by 0 bases and J by 4 bases, with 4 bases of the junction left unmatched. The CDR3 runs to 15 residues.

V gene TRBV5-1 combines with J gene TRBJ1-2; D is perhaps TRBD1 (6 bases). The length of the CDR3 is 13 residues. V was clipped by 4 bases and J by 2 bases, with 9 bases between them. The V gene's germline CDR1 is SGHRS and CDR2 YFSETQ. CDR3 nucleotides: TGCGCCAGCAGCCCCGACAGGAACTATGGCTACACCTTC. It is translated as CASSPDRNYGYTF.

The gene calls are TRBV19 and TRBJ2-5, with 9 bases that match TRBD2. V shed 8 bases, J shed 5 bases, and the junction held 12 bases outside the gene matches. The germline V gene has CDR1 LNHDA and CDR2 SQIVND (reference sequence). CDR3 size: 15 residues. The CDR3 DNA reads TGTGCCAGTGCCCCGGGTAGCGGGAGTTCGGAGACCCAGTACTTC. The encoded protein is CASAPGSGSSETQYF.

The V gene is TRBV28, the J gene TRBJ2-6, with no clear D. The V end was cut by 6 bases, the J end by 0 bases, with 6 bases between. The CDR3 has 14 residues. The germline V gene has CDR1 MDHEN and CDR2 SYDVKM. The CDR3 sequence: CASRPLSGANVLTF. CDR3 DNA: TGTGCCAGCAGACCACTCTCTGGGGCCAACGTCCTGACTTTC.

CDR3 in DNA: TGCGCCAGCATGGGGGGAACAGGGGCAAACACTGAAGCTTTCTTT. This translates into CASMGGTGANTEAFF. The V call is TRBV5-1, the J call TRBJ1-1; TRBD1 aligns across 7 bases. After removal of 6 bases from V and 2 bases from J, the junction contained 10 bases not matched to a gene. Germline values: CDR1 SGHRS, CDR2 YFSETQ. There are 15 residues in the CDR3.

This sequence joins TRBV19 and TRBJ1-1; D is unclear. CDR3 length: 15 amino acids. Deletions cut 6 bases from V and 2 bases from J, with 16 bases between. Germline values: CDR1 LNHDA, CDR2 SQIVND (reference sequence). For the CDR3, the DNA is TGTGCCAGTAGGACCGCCGCGACCTACAACACTGAAGCTTTCTTT. Encoded protein: CASRTAATYNTEAFF.

The chain employs TRBV15 and TRBJ1-4, with 7 bases fitting TRBD1. This CDR3 has 18 amino acids. Germline values: CDR1 LNHNV, CDR2 YYDKDF (reference sequence). After removal of 8 bases from V and 4 bases from J, the junction contained 19 bases not matched to a gene. This CDR3 is CATGLGGGGTAHNEKLFF. As DNA, the CDR3 is TGTGCCACCGGTTTAGGCGGAGGGGGGACAGCCCATAATGAAAAACTGTTTTTT.

The chain employs TRBV11-2 and TRBJ2-7; 12 nucleotides line up with TRBD2. The junction had 6 bases not matched to a gene; V was cut back by 5 bases and J by 7 bases. CDR1 is SGHAT and CDR2 is FQNNGV in the germline V gene. This CDR3 is 14 amino acids long. The CDR3 here is CASSGNGLAGEQYF. CDR3 nucleotide sequence: TGTGCCAGCAGCGGAAATGGACTAGCGGGGGAGCAGTACTTC. The full variable domain, with the rest looked up from reference TRBV11-2 and TRBJ2-7, is EAGVAQSPRYKIIEKRQSVAFWCNPISGHATLYWYQQILGQGPKLLIQFQNNGVVDDSQLPKDRFSAERLKGVDSTLKIQPAKLEDSAVYLCASSGNGLAGEQYFGPGTRLTVT.

The genes are TRBV5-5 and TRBJ1-5; D unresolved. Between the trimmed V and J ends, which lost 0 bases and 2 bases, there was a span of 9 bases. The CDR3 extends over 15 amino acids. CDR1 is SGHKS, CDR2 YYEKEE, per germline (reference sequence). The CDR3 sequence is CASSLALRGNQPQHF. Written as DNA, the CDR3 is TGTGCCAGCAGCTTGGCACTAAGGGGCAATCAGCCCCAGCATTTT.

The CDR3 nucleotides are TGTGCCAGCAGCGGTGGGACAGGGGGCGAGGGGAATGGCTACACCTTC. It specifies CASSGGTGGEGNGYTF. V gene TRBV21-1 combines with J gene TRBJ1-2; the table assigns TRBD1, which was not confirmed against the DNA. TRBV21-1 counts as a pseudogene. The CDR3 covers 16 residues.

This chain uses TRBV7-8 with TRBJ2-1; 8 nucleotides match TRBD2. With 7 bases clipped from V and 2 bases from J, the junction kept 10 bases outside the gene matches. The CDR3 sequence is 16 residues long. Germline V gene sequence: CDR1 SGHVS, CDR2 FQNEAQ. CDR3 nucleotides: TGTGCCAGCACCATCACTGGCGGGAGGACCTACAATGAGCAGTTCTTC. Protein: CASTITGGRTYNEQFF.

The chain is built from TRBV7-9 and TRBJ2-3; no reliable D call. Germline V gene sequence: CDR1 SEHNR, CDR2 FQNEAQ (reference sequence). The CDR3 consists of 12 residues. Deletions cut 10 bases from V and 3 bases from J, with 11 bases between. The CDR3 bases are TGTGCCACCAGTGGGGTGACAGATACGCAGTATTTT. As protein: CATSGVTDTQYF.

This chain joins TRBV11-3 and TRBJ1-2; a weak D match, TRBD1 (5 bases). Germline assignment: CDR1 SGHNT and CDR2 YENEEA. V lost 7 bases, J lost 5 bases, and 14 bases lay in between. The CDR3 is made up of 13 amino acids. The CDR3 sequence is CASNHRSRYGYTF. CDR3 sequence (DNA): TGTGCCAGCAACCACAGGAGCCGATATGGCTACACCTTC. The full variable domain, rest sourced from reference TRBV11-3 and TRBJ1-2, is EAGVVQSPRYKIIEKKQPVAFWCNPISGHNTLYWYLQNLGQGPELLIRYENEEAVDDSQLPKDRFSAERLKGVDSTLKIQPAELGDSAVYLCASNHRSRYGYTFGSGTRLTVV.

The rearrangement links TRBV5-1 to TRBJ1-2; D is undetermined. Germline CDR1 reads SGHRS; CDR2 reads YFSETQ. V gave up 4 bases and J gave up 5 bases, with 15 bases separating them. The CDR3 has 14 residues. Written as DNA, the CDR3 is TGCGCCAGCAGCCCCGGCAGCGGTGGGTATGGCTACACCTTC. It encodes CASSPGSGGYGYTF.

The chain is built from TRBV7-9 and TRBJ1-5; D remains unclear. Trimming took 2 bases from V and 1 from J, leaving 9 bases between them. CDR3 length: 15 residues. The germline CDR1 and CDR2 sequences are SEHNR and FQNEAQ (reference sequence). The DNA for the CDR3 is TGTGCCAGCAGCTTACAAGGGCACAGCAATCAGCCCCAGCATTTT. Translated: CASSLQGHSNQPQHF.